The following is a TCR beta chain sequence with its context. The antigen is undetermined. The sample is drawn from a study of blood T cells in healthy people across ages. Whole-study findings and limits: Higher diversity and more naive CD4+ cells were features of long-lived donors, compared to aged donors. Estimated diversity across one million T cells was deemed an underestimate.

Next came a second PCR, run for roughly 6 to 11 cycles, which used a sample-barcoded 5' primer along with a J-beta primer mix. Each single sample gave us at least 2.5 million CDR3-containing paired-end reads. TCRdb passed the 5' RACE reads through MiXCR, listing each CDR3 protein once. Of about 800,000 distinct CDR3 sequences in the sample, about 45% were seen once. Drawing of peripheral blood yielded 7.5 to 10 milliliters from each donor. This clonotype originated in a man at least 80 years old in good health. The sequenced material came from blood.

For the CDR3, the DNA is TGTGCCAGCAGTTTTGACAGGGGACCCAATGAGCAGTACTTC. Translation gives CASSFDRGPNEQYF. The chain has TRBV27 and TRBJ2-7, with 8 bases fitting TRBD1. CDR1 MNHEY and CDR2 SMNVEV come from the germline V gene (reference sequence). CDR3 length: 14 residues. Trimming cost V 3 bases and J 7 bases; bases outside gene matches: 8.